The entry below gives a single T cell receptor beta chain sequence along with its context. The antigen is not known. Semi-nested PCR with Nested Universal Primer A followed constant-region reverse priming of full-length variable regions. TCRdb called the 5' RACE reads again in MiXCR, with one record for every CDR3 protein. This table has more than 55,000 distinct CDR3 sequences, under 25% appearing once. Treg sorting used a CD4+CD25+CD127-/low gate. Study-level points and caveats: Tumor Tregs overlapped most with tumor, then blood, naive CD4+ cells. The TCR gene usage of tumor memory CD4+ T cells clustered together with blood and lymph node memory CD4+ cells and with lymph node naive CD4+ cells.

This receptor was taken from a female donor with breast cancer. The sample comprised tumor-infiltrating Tregs sorted from the breast tumor.

Here the CDR3 DNA reads TGTGCCAGCAGCCTAATAATAACGTTCCCCTTGAACACTGAAGCTTTCTTT. Translating gives CASSLIITFPLNTEAFF. J is TRBJ1-1 and V is TRBV9; no definite D call. The germline V gene encodes CDR1 SGDLS and CDR2 YYNGEE. The V gene lost 4 bases and the J gene lost 0 bases, with 19 bases spanning the gap. This CDR3 has 17 residues.